The rows below give T cell receptor beta chains drawn from one sample of a study of blood T cell repertoires in COVID-19. The repertoire was sequenced with immunoSEQ multiplex PCR; TCRdb's copy has only in-frame clones and lacks some. This sample yields 200,000 to 250,000 clones, of which roughly 80% are seen a single time; around 2% belongs to the top ten. Sequenced material: peripheral blood. All receptors come from a woman between 55 and 75 years old with acute or convalescent COVID-19. Each CDR3 is given with its conserved first and last residue. The order of the fields is clone size, D gene, V gene, J gene, CDR3 protein, CDR3 DNA. The D gene is left open where the match is weak. Clone size is shown for a subset of rows, as once, few, many or a class of expanded clone.

abundance: .
d_gene: TRBD2
v_gene: TRBV7-6
j_gene: TRBJ2-1
CDR3aa: CASSSSGGPYNEQFF
CDR3nt: TGTGCCAGCAGCTCGAGCGGGGGCCCCTACAATGAGCAGTTCTTC

abundance: .
d_gene: TRBD2
v_gene: TRBV7-3
j_gene: TRBJ2-1
CDR3aa: CASSQTSDHHEQFF
CDR3nt: TGTGCCAGCAGTCAAACTAGCGATCACCATGAGCAGTTCTTC

abundance: .
d_gene: .
v_gene: TRBV7-2
j_gene: TRBJ2-5
CDR3aa: CASSLGTIQETQYF
CDR3nt: TGTGCCAGCAGCTTAGGGACTATTCAAGAGACCCAGTACTTC

abundance: .
d_gene: .
v_gene: TRBV6-5
j_gene: TRBJ2-2
CDR3aa: CASRARGTNTGELFF
CDR3nt: TGTGCCAGCAGAGCAAGGGGAACGAACACCGGGGAGCTGTTTTTT

abundance: once
d_gene: .
v_gene: TRBV29-1
j_gene: TRBJ1-2
CDR3aa: CSVEDATTSLYTF
CDR3nt: TGCAGCGTTGAAGATGCCACTACCTCCCTCTACACCTTC

abundance: once
d_gene: .
v_gene: TRBV4-2
j_gene: TRBJ2-3
CDR3aa: CASSPAGDTQYF
CDR3nt: TGTGCCAGCAGCCCAGCCGGGGATACGCAGTATTTT

abundance: .
d_gene: TRBD1
v_gene: TRBV7-6
j_gene: TRBJ1-6
CDR3aa: CASSRGQGRNSPLHF
CDR3nt: TGTGCCAGCAGCAGAGGACAGGGGAGAAATTCACCCCTCCACTTT

abundance: .
d_gene: TRBD1
v_gene: TRBV5-4
j_gene: TRBJ1-1
CDR3aa: CASSAKDRGLNTEAFF
CDR3nt: TGTGCCAGCAGCGCGAAGGACAGGGGGTTGAACACTGAAGCTTTCTTT

abundance: .
d_gene: .
v_gene: TRBV28
j_gene: TRBJ2-1
CDR3aa: CASSPAGVGYNEQFF
CDR3nt: TGTGCCAGCAGCCCCGCAGGGGTGGGCTACAATGAGCAGTTCTTC

abundance: .
d_gene: TRBD1
v_gene: TRBV4-1
j_gene: TRBJ1-5
CDR3aa: CASSQDDTAGGNQPQHF
CDR3nt: TGCGCCAGCAGCCAAGATGATACCGCAGGGGGTAATCAGCCCCAGCATTTT

abundance: .
d_gene: TRBD1
v_gene: TRBV5-4
j_gene: TRBJ1-1
CDR3aa: CASSLEQGYTEAFF
CDR3nt: TGTGCCAGCAGCTTGGAACAGGGGTACACTGAAGCTTTCTTT

abundance: .
d_gene: TRBD1
v_gene: TRBV6-5
j_gene: TRBJ1-2
CDR3aa: CASSSYRGRLDGYTF
CDR3nt: TGTGCCAGCAGTTCATACAGGGGGCGCCTGGATGGCTACACCTTC